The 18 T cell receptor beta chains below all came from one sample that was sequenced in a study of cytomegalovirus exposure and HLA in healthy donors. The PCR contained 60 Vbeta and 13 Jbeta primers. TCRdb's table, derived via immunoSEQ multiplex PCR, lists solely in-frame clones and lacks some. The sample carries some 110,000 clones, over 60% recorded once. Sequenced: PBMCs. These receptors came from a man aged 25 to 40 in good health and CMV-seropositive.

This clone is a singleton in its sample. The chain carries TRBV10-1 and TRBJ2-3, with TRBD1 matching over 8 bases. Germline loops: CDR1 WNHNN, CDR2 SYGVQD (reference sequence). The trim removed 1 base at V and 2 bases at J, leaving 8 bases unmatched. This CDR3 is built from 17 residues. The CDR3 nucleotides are TGCGCCAGCAGTGAGTGGACCAGGGGGCGCGACACAGATACGCAGTATTTT. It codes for CASSEWTRGRDTDTQYF.

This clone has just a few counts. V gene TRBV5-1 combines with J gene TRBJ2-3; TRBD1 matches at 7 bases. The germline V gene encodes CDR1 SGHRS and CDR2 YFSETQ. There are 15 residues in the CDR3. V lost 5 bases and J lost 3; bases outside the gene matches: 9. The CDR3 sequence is CASSLYRGGTDTQYF. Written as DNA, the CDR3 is TGCGCCAGCAGTCTTTACAGGGGCGGGACAGATACGCAGTATTTT.

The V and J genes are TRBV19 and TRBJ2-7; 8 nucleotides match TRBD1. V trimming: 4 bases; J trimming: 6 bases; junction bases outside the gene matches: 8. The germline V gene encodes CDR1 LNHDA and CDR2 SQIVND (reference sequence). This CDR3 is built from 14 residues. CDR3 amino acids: CASSNRQGPGEQYF. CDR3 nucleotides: TGTGCCAGTAGTAATCGACAGGGGCCAGGCGAGCAGTACTTC.

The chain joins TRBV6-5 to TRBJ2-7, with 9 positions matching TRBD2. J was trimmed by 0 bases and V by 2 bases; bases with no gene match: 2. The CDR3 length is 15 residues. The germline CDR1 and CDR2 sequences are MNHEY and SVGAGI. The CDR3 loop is CASSYEAGGSYEQYF. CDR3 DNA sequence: TGTGCCAGCAGTTACGAAGCGGGGGGCTCCTACGAGCAGTACTTC.

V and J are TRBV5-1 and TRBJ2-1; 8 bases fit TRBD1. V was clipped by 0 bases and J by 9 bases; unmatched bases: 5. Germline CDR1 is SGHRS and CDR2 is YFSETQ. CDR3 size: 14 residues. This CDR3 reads CASSLDGQGSEQFF. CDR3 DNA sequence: TGCGCCAGCAGCTTGGATGGACAGGGAAGTGAGCAGTTCTTC.

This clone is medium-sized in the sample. The CDR3 DNA follows: TGTGCTAGTGGGGGAGTGAGGGGGCTCAATGAGCAGTTCTTC. Translating gives CASGGVRGLNEQFF. J is TRBJ2-1 and V is TRBV12-5; 7 bases fit TRBD1. Trimming at V came to 6 bases and at J to 6 bases, leaving 8 bases not matched to a gene. The CDR3 is 14 amino acids. Germline-derived CDR1 and CDR2 are LGHNT and FRNRAP.

CDR3 DNA sequence: TGTGCCAGCAGCTTACCCCAGGGGGCCTACGAGCAGTACTTC. It encodes CASSLPQGAYEQYF. The chain carries TRBV7-9 and TRBJ2-7, with 7 bases aligning to TRBD1. CDR3 size: 14 residues. The germline CDR1 and CDR2 sequences are SEHNR and FQNEAQ (reference sequence). Trimming at V came to 2 bases and at J to 2 bases, leaving 3 bases not matched to a gene.

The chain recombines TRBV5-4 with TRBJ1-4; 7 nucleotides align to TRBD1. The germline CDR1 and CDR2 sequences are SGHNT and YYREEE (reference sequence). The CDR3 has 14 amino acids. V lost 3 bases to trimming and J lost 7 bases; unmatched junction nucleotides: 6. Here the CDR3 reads CASSWGTEGEKLFF. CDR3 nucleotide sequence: TGTGCCAGCAGCTGGGGGACAGAGGGTGAAAAACTGTTTTTT. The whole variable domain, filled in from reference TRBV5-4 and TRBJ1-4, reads ETGVTQSPTHLIKTRGQQVTLRCSSQSGHNTVSWYQQALGQGPQFIFQYYREEENGRGNFPPRFSGLQFPNYSSELNVNALELDDSALYLCASSWGTEGEKLFFGSGTQLSVL.

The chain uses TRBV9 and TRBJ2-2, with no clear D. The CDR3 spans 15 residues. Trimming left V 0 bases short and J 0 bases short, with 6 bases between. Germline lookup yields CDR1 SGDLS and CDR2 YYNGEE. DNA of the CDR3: TGTGCCAGCAGCGTAGGGGCTGCGAACACCGGGGAGCTGTTTTTT. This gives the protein CASSVGAANTGELFF.

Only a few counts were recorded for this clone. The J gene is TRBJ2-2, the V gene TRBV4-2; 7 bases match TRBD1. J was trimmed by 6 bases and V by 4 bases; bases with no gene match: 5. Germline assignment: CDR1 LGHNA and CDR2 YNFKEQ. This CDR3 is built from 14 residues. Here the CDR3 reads CASSRPDRAGELFF. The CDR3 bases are TGTGCCAGCAGCCGGCCAGACAGGGCCGGGGAGCTGTTTTTT.

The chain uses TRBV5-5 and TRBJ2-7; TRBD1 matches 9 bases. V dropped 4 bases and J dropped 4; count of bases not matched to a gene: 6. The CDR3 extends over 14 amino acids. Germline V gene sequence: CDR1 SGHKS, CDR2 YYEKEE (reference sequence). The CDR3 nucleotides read TGTGCCAGCAGCGTGACAGGGGGTCGGTACGAGCAGTACTTC. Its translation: CASSVTGGRYEQYF.

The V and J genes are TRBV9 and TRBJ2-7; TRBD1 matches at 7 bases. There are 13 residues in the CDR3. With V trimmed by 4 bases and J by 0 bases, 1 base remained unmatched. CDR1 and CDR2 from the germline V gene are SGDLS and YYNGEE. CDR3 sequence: CASSRDSSYEQYF. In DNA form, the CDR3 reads TGTGCCAGCAGCCGGGACAGCTCCTACGAGCAGTACTTC.

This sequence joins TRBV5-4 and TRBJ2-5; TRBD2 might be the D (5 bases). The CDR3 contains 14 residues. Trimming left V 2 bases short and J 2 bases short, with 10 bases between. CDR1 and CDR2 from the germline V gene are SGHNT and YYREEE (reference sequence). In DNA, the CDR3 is TGTGCCAGCAGCTTATCGGGGAATCAAGAGACCCAGTACTTC. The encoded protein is CASSLSGNQETQYF.

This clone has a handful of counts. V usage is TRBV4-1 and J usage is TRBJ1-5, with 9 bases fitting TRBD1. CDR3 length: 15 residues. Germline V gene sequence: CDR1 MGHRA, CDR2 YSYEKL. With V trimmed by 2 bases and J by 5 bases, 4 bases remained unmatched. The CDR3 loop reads CASSQQGQGHQPQHF. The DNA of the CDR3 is TGCGCCAGCAGCCAACAGGGACAGGGCCATCAGCCCCAGCATTTT.

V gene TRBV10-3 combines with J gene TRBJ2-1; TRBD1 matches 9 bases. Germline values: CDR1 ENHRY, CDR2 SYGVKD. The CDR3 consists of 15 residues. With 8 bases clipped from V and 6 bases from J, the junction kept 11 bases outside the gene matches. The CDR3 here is CAIRAAQGAGNEQFF. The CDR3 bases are TGTGCCATCCGAGCTGCACAGGGGGCTGGCAATGAGCAGTTCTTC.

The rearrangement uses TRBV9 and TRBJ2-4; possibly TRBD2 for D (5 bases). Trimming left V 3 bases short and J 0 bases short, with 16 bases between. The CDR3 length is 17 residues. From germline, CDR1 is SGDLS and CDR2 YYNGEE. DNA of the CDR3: TGTGCCAGCAGCGCCGCAGCGGACCTCCGAGCCAAAAACATTCAGTACTTC. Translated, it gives CASSAAADLRAKNIQYF.

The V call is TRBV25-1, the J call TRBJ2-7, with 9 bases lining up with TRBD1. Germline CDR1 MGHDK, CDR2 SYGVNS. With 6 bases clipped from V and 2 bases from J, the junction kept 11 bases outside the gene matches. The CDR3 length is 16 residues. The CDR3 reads CASSASGTGSPYEQYF. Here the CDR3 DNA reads TGTGCCAGCAGCGCTTCGGGGACAGGGTCCCCCTACGAGCAGTACTTC.

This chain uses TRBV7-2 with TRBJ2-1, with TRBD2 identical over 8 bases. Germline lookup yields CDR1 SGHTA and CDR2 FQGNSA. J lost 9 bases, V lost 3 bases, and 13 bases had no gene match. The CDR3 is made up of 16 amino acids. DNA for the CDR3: TGTGCCAGCAGCTTGGATTCCGGGACTAGAGGCGGTGAGCAGTTCTTC. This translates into CASSLDSGTRGGEQFF.